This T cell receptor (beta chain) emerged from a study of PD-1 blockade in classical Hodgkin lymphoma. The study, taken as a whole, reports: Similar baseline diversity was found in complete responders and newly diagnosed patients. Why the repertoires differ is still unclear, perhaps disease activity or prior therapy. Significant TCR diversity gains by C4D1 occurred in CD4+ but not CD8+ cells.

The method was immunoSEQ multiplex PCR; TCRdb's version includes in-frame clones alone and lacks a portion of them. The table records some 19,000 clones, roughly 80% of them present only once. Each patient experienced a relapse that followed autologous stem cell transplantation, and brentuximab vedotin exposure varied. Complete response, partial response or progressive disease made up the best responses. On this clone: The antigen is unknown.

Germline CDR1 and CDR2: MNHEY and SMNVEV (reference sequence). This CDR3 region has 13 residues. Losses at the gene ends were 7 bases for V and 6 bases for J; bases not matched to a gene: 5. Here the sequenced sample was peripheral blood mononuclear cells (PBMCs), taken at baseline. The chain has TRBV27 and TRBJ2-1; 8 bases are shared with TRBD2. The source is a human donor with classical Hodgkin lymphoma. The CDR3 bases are TGTGCCAGCACCTGGACTAGCTCCAATGAGCAGTTCTTC. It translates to CASTWTSSNEQFF.